A selection of T cell receptor beta chains follows, all from one sample in a study of spatial heterogeneity in lung cancer. TCRdb fed the 5' RACE reads into MiXCR, producing one record per CDR3 protein. Of 60,000 to 80,000 distinct CDR3 sequences listed, roughly 13% were seen once; the top ten hold roughly 7%. The starting material was PBMCs, obtained at surgery. These receptors came from a male donor with early-stage non-small cell lung cancer. Both conserved end residues are part of each CDR3. Each record gives: V gene, J gene, D gene, clone size, CDR3 DNA, CDR3 protein. A D gene is named only where the DNA matches it firmly. Part of the rows lack a size; the others show once, few, many or a class for expanded clones.

v_gene: TRBV20-1; j_gene: TRBJ2-3; d_gene: NA; abundance: many; CDR3nt: TGCAGTGCTAGAGTATCCCTCGGGGCAGGGGGAGGTACGCAGTATTTT; CDR3aa: CSARVSLGAGGGTQYF
v_gene: TRBV28; j_gene: TRBJ1-6; d_gene: NA; abundance: NA; CDR3nt: TGTGCCAGCAATATCCCGGACTATAATTCACCCCTCCACTTT; CDR3aa: CASNIPDYNSPLHF
v_gene: TRBV5-4; j_gene: TRBJ2-5; d_gene: NA; abundance: few; CDR3nt: TGTGCCAGCAGCTTACAATTGGGGGAGACGAAGACCCAGTACTTC; CDR3aa: CASSLQLGETKTQYF
v_gene: TRBV27; j_gene: TRBJ2-1; d_gene: NA; abundance: many; CDR3nt: TGTGCCAGCAGTGTAATCCAGGGCGGCGAGCAGTTCTTC; CDR3aa: CASSVIQGGEQFF
v_gene: TRBV29-1; j_gene: TRBJ2-4; d_gene: NA; abundance: NA; CDR3nt: TGCAGCGTTGCCCTGGGGGTAGGGGACATTCAGTACTTC; CDR3aa: CSVALGVGDIQYF
v_gene: TRBV7-2; j_gene: TRBJ2-3; d_gene: TRBD2; abundance: NA; CDR3nt: TGTGCCAGTCGGCCTAGCGGGTTTACAGATACGCAGTATTTT; CDR3aa: CASRPSGFTDTQYF
v_gene: TRBV28; j_gene: TRBJ1-1; d_gene: NA; abundance: many; CDR3nt: TGTGCCAGCAGTGCGTTCAGCGAGGGGGACACTGAAGCTTTCTTT; CDR3aa: CASSAFSEGDTEAFF
v_gene: TRBV6-5; j_gene: TRBJ2-7; d_gene: TRBD1; abundance: NA; CDR3nt: TGTGCCAGCAGTTATGGGGGACAGGGACCGTCCTACGAGCAGTACTTC; CDR3aa: CASSYGGQGPSYEQYF
v_gene: TRBV5-1; j_gene: TRBJ2-3; d_gene: TRBD2; abundance: NA; CDR3nt: TGCGCCAGCAGCTTGGTTCCTAGCGGGAGGGCCGCAGATACGCAGTATTTT; CDR3aa: CASSLVPSGRAADTQYF
v_gene: TRBV18; j_gene: TRBJ2-2; d_gene: TRBD2; abundance: many; CDR3nt: TGTGCCAGCTCACGGCGGGAGCCCACCGGGGAGCTGTTTTTT; CDR3aa: CASSRREPTGELFF
v_gene: TRBV21-1; j_gene: TRBJ1-5; d_gene: NA; abundance: NA; CDR3nt: TGTGCCAGCAGCAGGGACGACAGGGGGCTGGGGAATCAGCCCCAGCATTTT; CDR3aa: CASSRDDRGLGNQPQHF
v_gene: TRBV20-1; j_gene: TRBJ1-5; d_gene: NA; abundance: NA; CDR3nt: TGCAGTGCTAGAGATAGGGTCCGGGGCAATCAGCCCCAGCATTTT; CDR3aa: CSARDRVRGNQPQHF
v_gene: TRBV12-5; j_gene: TRBJ2-1; d_gene: NA; abundance: many; CDR3nt: TGTGCTAGTGGTTTAACAGACAATGAGCAGTTCTTC; CDR3aa: CASGLTDNEQFF
v_gene: TRBV2; j_gene: TRBJ1-1; d_gene: TRBD1; abundance: NA; CDR3nt: TGTGCCAGCACGGACAGGGAGAACACTGAAGCTTTCTTT; CDR3aa: CASTDRENTEAFF
v_gene: TRBV11-1; j_gene: TRBJ2-5; d_gene: NA; abundance: NA; CDR3nt: TGTGCCAGCAGCTTAGCCCACAATCCGGAGACCCAGTACTTC; CDR3aa: CASSLAHNPETQYF
v_gene: TRBV5-1; j_gene: TRBJ2-7; d_gene: NA; abundance: NA; CDR3nt: TGCGCCAGCAGCAACACGAGGTACGAGCAGTACTTC; CDR3aa: CASSNTRYEQYF
v_gene: TRBV18; j_gene: TRBJ2-7; d_gene: NA; abundance: NA; CDR3nt: TGTGCCAGCTCACCACGGCAGGGAAGCGACGAGCAGTACTTC; CDR3aa: CASSPRQGSDEQYF
v_gene: TRBV19; j_gene: TRBJ1-5; d_gene: NA; abundance: many; CDR3nt: TGTGCCAGTAGTCCAAAAGACAGGCTCAATCAGCCCCAGCATTTT; CDR3aa: CASSPKDRLNQPQHF
v_gene: TRBV7-2; j_gene: TRBJ1-5; d_gene: TRBD1; abundance: few; CDR3nt: TGTGCCAGCAGCTTATATTTGGCAGGGGGAAATCAGCCCCAGCATTTT; CDR3aa: CASSLYLAGGNQPQHF
v_gene: TRBV7-9; j_gene: TRBJ2-3; d_gene: TRBD2; abundance: few; CDR3nt: TGTGCCAGCAGCCGGGGGACTAGCGGTAATCCAGATACGCAGTATTTT; CDR3aa: CASSRGTSGNPDTQYF
v_gene: TRBV29-1; j_gene: TRBJ1-1; d_gene: TRBD1; abundance: few; CDR3nt: TGCAGCGTCGGCCAGGCCGTGGGACAGTTGAACACTGAAGCTTTCTTT; CDR3aa: CSVGQAVGQLNTEAFF
v_gene: TRBV6-5; j_gene: TRBJ1-1; d_gene: NA; abundance: few; CDR3nt: TGTGCCAGCAGTTCACTCATCGGACAAGGTAAAGCTTTCTTT; CDR3aa: CASSSLIGQGKAFF
v_gene: TRBV9; j_gene: TRBJ1-5; d_gene: NA; abundance: NA; CDR3nt: TGTGCCAGCAGCGCAGGGAACGATCAGCCCCAGCATTTT; CDR3aa: CASSAGNDQPQHF